The 13 T cell receptor beta chains below come from one sample, sequenced in a study of control samples from healthy donors and cancer patients. Generated by immunoSEQ multiplex PCR, the TCRdb table keeps only in-frame clones and is missing some. The table includes 150,000 to 200,000 clones, around 90% detected once. The sequencing input was blood. The receptors were sampled from a woman aged 45-65 years in good health.

For the CDR3, the DNA is TGTGCCAGCAGTGAAGCCGTTGAAAAACTGTTTTTT. Translated: CASSEAVEKLFF. V usage is TRBV12-3 or TRBV12-4 and J usage is TRBJ1-4; D unclear. Trimming shortened V by 5 bases and J by 7 bases, and 8 bases separated the two germline ends. The CDR3 is made up of 12 amino acids.

This clone was observed once. Here the CDR3 DNA reads TGTGCCAGCAGTTATCGGCGGTCCTACGAGCAGTACTTC. Its translation is CASSYRRSYEQYF. The V gene is TRBV6-2 or TRBV6-3, the J gene TRBJ2-7; no reliable D call. Germline V gene lookup returns CDR1 MNHEY and CDR2 SVGEGT. Between the trimmed V and J ends, which lost 3 bases and 1 base, there was a span of 7 bases. The CDR3 spans 13 residues.

The chain links TRBV14 to TRBJ2-5, with D possibly being TRBD2 (5 bases). V was pared by 2 bases and J by 5 bases, with 15 bases between. Germline V gives CDR1 SGHDN, CDR2 FVKESK. The CDR3 consists of 15 residues. This chain's CDR3 is CASSQYSGVRETQYF. Written as DNA, the CDR3 is TGTGCCAGCAGCCAATACTCCGGGGTGCGTGAGACCCAGTACTTC.

This chain links TRBV5-4 with TRBJ1-6; a weak D match, TRBD1 (5 bases). Germline values: CDR1 SGHNT, CDR2 YYREEE (reference sequence). CDR3 length equals 16 residues. The V gene lost 4 bases and the J gene lost 0 bases, with 11 bases spanning the gap. CDR3 DNA sequence: TGTGCCAGCAGCAGGGACTCCAGCTCCTATAATTCACCCCTCCACTTT. Translated, it gives CASSRDSSSYNSPLHF.

This chain connects TRBV28 to TRBJ2-7; no reliable D call. Trimming shortened V by 3 bases and J by 4 bases, and 7 bases separated the two germline ends. The CDR3 is 12 amino acids. Per germline, CDR1 MDHEN and CDR2 SYDVKM. CDR3 bases: TGTGCCAGCAGTTTCCGGCTTTACGAGCAGTACTTC. Residues: CASSFRLYEQYF.

This chain links TRBV7-2 with TRBJ2-3; D unresolved. Deletions cut 2 bases from V and 0 bases from J, with 9 bases between. Germline CDR1 and CDR2: SGHTA and FQGNSA. The CDR3 consists of 15 residues. Written as DNA, the CDR3 is TGTGCCAGCAGCTTAAACGCCTTTAGCACAGATACGCAGTATTTT. Protein product: CASSLNAFSTDTQYF.

The rearrangement links TRBV5-6 to TRBJ2-7; D unresolved. Trimming cost V 0 bases and J 5 bases, with 3 bases left between them. The V gene's germline CDR1 is SGHDT and CDR2 YYEEEE. This CDR3 comprises 11 residues. CDR3 sequence (DNA): TGTGCCAGCAGCTTGGCCCACGAGCAGTACTTC. Its translation: CASSLAHEQYF. Drawing the rest from reference TRBV5-6 and TRBJ2-7, the complete variable domain is DAGVTQSPTHLIKTRGQQVTLRCSPKSGHDTVSWYQQALGQGPQFIFQYYEEEERQRGNFPDRFSGHQFPNYSSELNVNALLLGDSALYLCASSLAHEQYFGPGTRLTVT.

There are a few counts of this clone. This chain links TRBV5-4 with TRBJ1-1, with D unresolved. This CDR3 comprises 15 residues. V lost 0 bases and J 0 bases, leaving 9 bases between the germline ends. CDR1 and CDR2 (germline): SGHNT, YYREEE (reference sequence). The CDR3 DNA follows: TGTGCCAGCAGCTTGGTAGCGCAGGTGAACACTGAAGCTTTCTTT. This sequence encodes CASSLVAQVNTEAFF.

The chain links TRBV14 to TRBJ2-6; 8 bases are a match to TRBD1. V lost 4 bases and J lost 4; bases outside the gene matches: 3. CDR1 and CDR2 from the germline V gene are SGHDN and FVKESK. The CDR3 runs 15 residues. In DNA form, the CDR3 reads TGTGCCAGCAGCCTGGGACAGGCCGGGGCCAACGTCCTGACTTTC. It is translated as CASSLGQAGANVLTF.

Here the CDR3 DNA reads TGTGCCAGTAGTATACGTCCCGGACCGGCAAACTCCTACGAGCAGTACTTC. As protein: CASSIRPGPANSYEQYF. The gene calls are TRBV19 and TRBJ2-7; no clear D. The germline V gene encodes CDR1 LNHDA and CDR2 SQIVND (reference sequence). The germline V and J ends were trimmed by 2 bases and 0 bases, with 17 bases remaining between them. This CDR3 has 17 amino acids.

This clone came up a few times. J is TRBJ1-5 and V is TRBV19, with 7 nucleotides matching TRBD1. CDR1 LNHDA and CDR2 SQIVND come from the germline V gene (reference sequence). J lost 1 base, V lost 5 bases, and 11 bases had no gene match. CDR3 length equals 17 residues. This CDR3 is CASSRGGRDYSNQPQHF. Written as DNA, the CDR3 is TGTGCCAGTAGTCGAGGGGGCCGGGATTACAGCAATCAGCCCCAGCATTTT.

This clone was counted between two and nine times. The chain joins TRBV6-2 or TRBV6-3 to TRBJ1-5; D might be TRBD1 (6 bases). Trimming took off 2 bases at V and 6 bases at J, with 14 bases between the two ends. The CDR3 length is 15 residues. Germline values: CDR1 MNHEY, CDR2 SVGEGT. This chain's CDR3 is CASSYGGSRAQPQHF. CDR3 in DNA: TGTGCCAGCAGTTACGGGGGCTCTCGGGCTCAGCCCCAGCATTTT.

The genes are TRBV6-2 or TRBV6-3 and TRBJ1-1, with D hard to call. Germline-derived CDR1 and CDR2 are MNHEY and SVGEGT. The length of the CDR3 is 14 residues. Trimming took 2 bases from V and 1 from J, leaving 8 bases between them. The CDR3 DNA sequence: TGTGCCAGCAGTTACCAGGACGGGAACACTGAAGCTTTCTTT. Translating it yields CASSYQDGNTEAFF.